The clone carrying this T cell receptor (beta chain) has only one observation. Its specificity is not known. These data originate in a study of cytomegalovirus exposure and HLA in healthy donors. Study-level information: Earlier, 90 million to 140 million unique TCR beta sequences were recovered from around 200 million T cells by an analysis.

Germline V gene sequence: CDR1 SGHVS, CDR2 FNYEAQ. J lost 2 bases, V lost 5 bases, and 10 bases had no gene match. The CDR3 length is 16 residues. The PCR was carried out with 60 Vbeta primers and 13 Jbeta primers. TCRdb's copy holds only in-frame clones and misses some; the assay was immunoSEQ multiplex PCR. Here the sample spans around 170,000 clones, roughly 80% being singletons. Findings and caveats of the study: In a later analysis, at a false discovery rate of 0.05, about 17,000 TCR beta sequences matched HLA alleles. When a later analysis was performed, an Asian-associated ancestry cluster reportedly had fewer N-insertions than the roughly 700-donor mean.

This receptor was obtained from a man aged 35 to 55 in good health and CMV-seropositive. This chain joins TRBV7-6 and TRBJ2-3, with 7 bases aligning to TRBD2. Specimen: PBMCs. CDR3 sequence: CASSLASGDYTDTQYF. DNA for the CDR3: TGTGCCAGCAGCCTCGCGTCGGGGGACTACACAGATACGCAGTATTTT.